Each of the 28 T cell receptor beta chains below was sequenced from the same sample in a study of blood T cells in healthy people across ages. For the second PCR, which ran for about 6 to 11 cycles, a sample-barcoded 5' primer and a J-beta primer mix were used. TCRdb fed the 5' RACE reads into MiXCR, producing one record per CDR3 protein. Among over a million distinct CDR3 sequences listed, about 25% were seen once. This sample also belongs to another study, concerning T cells of mothers and their children.

Material: blood. The source is a girl under 10 years old in good health.

The rearrangement joins TRBV2 to TRBJ1-5; D not certain. The CDR3 spans 13 residues. Germline V gene lookup returns CDR1 SNHLY and CDR2 FYNNEI. V was clipped by 6 bases and J by 7 bases, with 13 bases between them. Here the CDR3 DNA reads TGTGCCAGCAGGGAGACCCAAGGACAGCCCCAGCATTTT. Translation gives CASRETQGQPQHF.

The J gene is TRBJ2-5, the V gene TRBV7-9; D not certain. The J call may be incorrect, as the DNA end agrees better with TRBJ2-1. The CDR3 is 15 amino acids. Germline V gene lookup returns CDR1 SEHNR and CDR2 FQNEAQ (reference sequence). As DNA, the CDR3 is TGTGCCAGCAGCTTAGATGGGCTAGTCGCTCGGGAGCAGTTCTTC. The encoded protein is CASSLDGLVAREQFF.

This chain connects TRBV6-5 to TRBJ2-5; 8 nucleotides align to TRBD2. The last part of the DNA fits TRBJ2-1 better; the J call may be wrong. The V gene's germline CDR1 is MNHEY and CDR2 SVGAGI. The CDR3 sequence is 14 residues long. CDR3 protein: CASSSAPLAAEQFF. The DNA for the CDR3 is TGTGCCAGCAGTTCCGCCCCACTAGCGGCAGAGCAGTTCTTC.

The V gene is TRBV20-1, the J gene TRBJ1-2; no reliable D call. The V gene lost 1 base and the J gene lost 4 bases, with 13 bases spanning the gap. Germline-derived CDR1 and CDR2 are DFQATT and SNEGSKA (reference sequence). The CDR3 is 14 residues long. CDR3 coding DNA: TGCAGTGCTAGAGTCGCCGGACGGCTCTATGGCTACACCTTC. It is translated as CSARVAGRLYGYTF.

This sequence joins TRBV6-5 and TRBJ2-7; 10 nucleotides agree with TRBD1. The V gene end was trimmed by 6 bases and the J gene end by 5 bases; junction bases not matched to a gene: 7. The germline CDR1 and CDR2 sequences are MNHEY and SVGAGI. This CDR3 is built from 14 residues. For the CDR3, the DNA is TGTGCCAGCAGACCGGACAGGGGGTTCAACGAGCAGTACTTC. Its protein product is CASRPDRGFNEQYF.

This clonotype has a handful of counts. The chain's CDR3 is CASGLVNGGEKLFF. CDR3 DNA sequence: TGTGCTAGTGGTTTGGTAAACGGGGGTGAAAAACTGTTTTTT. V is TRBV12-5 and J is TRBJ1-4, with D maybe TRBD1 (5 bases). V lost 0 bases, J lost 7 bases, and 9 bases lay in between. In germline, CDR1 is LGHNT, CDR2 FRNRAP. The CDR3 is made up of 14 amino acids.

This chain links TRBV11-2 with TRBJ2-2; D may be TRBD1 or TRBD2 (7 bases each). V was shortened by 0 bases and J by 7 bases, with 15 bases between the two germline ends. CDR3 length: 16 amino acids. The germline V gene encodes CDR1 SGHAT and CDR2 FQNNGV. The CDR3, as DNA: TGTGCCAGCAGCTTAGAGGAGGGGGCGGGAGTCGGGGAGCTGTTTTTT. Amino acid sequence: CASSLEEGAGVGELFF.

This clonotype was picked up a small number of times. The V call is TRBV29-1, the J call TRBJ1-2; D unresolved. The CDR3 sequence is 9 residues long. V dropped 5 bases and J dropped 6 bases, with 4 bases sitting between them. Germline V gene lookup returns CDR1 SQVTM and CDR2 ANQGSEA. The CDR3 protein is CSVKNGYTF. DNA of the CDR3: TGCAGCGTTAAGAATGGCTACACCTTC.

The chain links TRBV11-1 to TRBJ2-7, with D possibly TRBD2 on 6 matching bases. This CDR3 has 15 residues. The ends were cut back, 5 bases at V and 5 bases at J, with 19 bases in the middle. Germline CDR1 reads SGHAT; CDR2 reads FQDESV (reference sequence). For the CDR3, the DNA is TGTGCCAGCAGCGGGACGGGGGAGAGTTTCGACGAGCAGTACTTC. It translates to CASSGTGESFDEQYF.

V and J are TRBV13 and TRBJ2-7; 11 nucleotides line up with TRBD1. Germline V gene data show CDR1 as PRHDT and CDR2 as FYEKMQ (reference sequence). The CDR3 contains 16 residues. J was trimmed by 3 bases and V by 5 bases; bases with no gene match: 9. CDR3 DNA: TGTGCCAGCAGCCCGGGACAGGGGGTAGACTACTACGAGCAGTACTTC. Its translation: CASSPGQGVDYYEQYF.

This clonotype was counted only a few times. The chain combines TRBV11-2 with TRBJ2-7; 8 bases agree with TRBD2. The CDR3 runs to 15 residues. Germline trimming cut 3 bases from V and 1 base from J; bases unmatched to any gene: 5. Germline CDR1 and CDR2: SGHAT and FQNNGV. CDR3 sequence (DNA): TGTGCCAGCAGCTTTGAGGCGGGAGGTTCCTACGAGCAGTACTTC. Translating it yields CASSFEAGGSYEQYF.

To note about this clonotype: Its ends do not fully match the called genes, so a read error is possible. V usage is TRBV7-9 and J usage is TRBJ2-7; 10 nucleotides align to TRBD2. CDR1 is SEHNR and CDR2 is FQNEAQ in the germline V gene (reference sequence). CDR3 size: 15 residues. The CDR3 reads CASSSTGTSVYEQYF. In nucleotides, the CDR3 is TGCGCCAGCAGCTCGACCGGGACTAGCGTGTACGAGCAGTACTTC.

The chain has TRBV9 and TRBJ2-5; TRBD2 is a possible D gene (6 bases). The DNA end is a closer match to TRBJ2-1, so the J assignment may be wrong. Germline CDR1 reads SGDLS; CDR2 reads YYNGEE. This CDR3 comprises 13 residues. The CDR3 region is CASSGGLLGEQFF. CDR3 nucleotides: TGTGCCAGCAGCGGGGGACTCCTAGGTGAGCAGTTCTTC.

V gene TRBV20-1 combines with J gene TRBJ2-1, with 12 nucleotides matching TRBD2. CDR1 is DFQATT, CDR2 SNEGSKA, per germline (reference sequence). The CDR3 consists of 18 residues. The J segment lost 4 bases and the V segment lost 0 bases, leaving 10 bases of the junction unmatched. CDR3 region: CSARDRLAGAGFYNEQFF. The CDR3 DNA sequence: TGCAGTGCTAGAGACCGACTAGCGGGAGCCGGATTTTACAATGAGCAGTTCTTC.

The chain carries TRBV20-1 and TRBJ2-5; D is undetermined. The end of the DNA fits TRBJ2-7 better, so the J call may be wrong. This CDR3 spans 12 amino acids. Germline values: CDR1 DFQATT, CDR2 SNEGSKA (reference sequence). CDR3 sequence (DNA): TGCAGTGCTATATACAGACGCTACGAGCAGTACTTC. Protein product: CSAIYRRYEQYF.

Many counts were recorded for this clonotype. The chain employs TRBV6-6 and TRBJ1-2; D not certain. The germline V gene has CDR1 MNHNY and CDR2 SVGAGI (reference sequence). V was cut by 11 bases and J by 3 bases, with 16 bases left in between. CDR3 length equals 13 residues. In nucleotides, the CDR3 is TGTGCCTCTAAGACTTTTTCAGACTATGGCTACACCTTC. The encoded protein is CASKTFSDYGYTF.

This clonotype was detected only a few times. J is TRBJ1-2 and V is TRBV29-1; 7 nucleotides agree with TRBD1. This CDR3 spans 15 amino acids. Germline CDR1 SQVTM, CDR2 ANQGSEA. Trimming removed 6 bases from V and 2 bases from J; junction bases left unmatched: 12. The CDR3, as DNA: TGCAGCGTCACACCACCCGGGGGACAGAACTATGGCTACACCTTC. Translated: CSVTPPGGQNYGYTF.

The chain recombines TRBV29-1 with TRBJ2-2; 9 nucleotides align to TRBD1. This CDR3 is 14 amino acids long. The V gene end was trimmed by 7 bases and the J gene end by 7 bases; junction bases not matched to a gene: 10. Germline loops: CDR1 SQVTM, CDR2 ANQGSEA. The CDR3 loop is CSGGTQGARGELFF. The CDR3 DNA reads as TGCAGCGGGGGGACACAGGGGGCGCGCGGGGAGCTGTTTTTT.

The V and J genes are TRBV28 and TRBJ2-3; 11 bases match TRBD2. CDR3 size: 17 residues. The V gene end was trimmed by 8 bases and the J gene end by 0 bases; junction bases not matched to a gene: 10. Germline V lookup: CDR1 MDHEN, CDR2 SYDVKM. The CDR3 DNA sequence: TGTGCCAGCCAACTAGCGGGAGAGATACCTAGCACAGATACGCAGTATTTT. This encodes CASQLAGEIPSTDTQYF.

The chain's CDR3 is CASSGTSGGITEQFF. The DNA for the CDR3 is TGTGCCAGCAGTGGGACTAGCGGGGGCATTACGGAGCAGTTCTTC. The gene calls are TRBV2 and TRBJ2-5; 13 bases agree with TRBD2. The J call is uncertain, as TRBJ2-1 better fits the DNA end. Germline V gene sequence: CDR1 SNHLY, CDR2 FYNNEI. The CDR3 has 15 residues.

V gene TRBV29-1 combines with J gene TRBJ2-7; 7 positions agree with TRBD2. V lost 7 bases to trimming and J lost 0 bases; unmatched junction nucleotides: 9. The CDR3 length is 14 residues. From germline, CDR1 is SQVTM and CDR2 ANQGSEA. The CDR3 protein is CSAKPGGSSYEQYF. CDR3 DNA sequence: TGCAGCGCCAAACCCGGGGGGAGCTCCTACGAGCAGTACTTC.

This clonotype has just a few counts. The rearrangement uses TRBV9 and TRBJ2-5, with 9 nucleotides matching TRBD2. The end of the DNA aligns better with TRBJ2-7, so the J call may be wrong. This CDR3 comprises 18 residues. From germline, CDR1 is SGDLS and CDR2 YYNGEE. CDR3 protein: CASSTPVGERGVDHEQYF. Here the CDR3 DNA reads TGTGCCAGCAGCACGCCGGTTGGGGAGCGGGGGGTCGACCACGAGCAGTACTTC.

This clonotype was detected only a few times. V gene TRBV7-3 combines with J gene TRBJ1-1; D gene uncertain. Germline V gene sequence: CDR1 SGHTA, CDR2 FQGTGA. The CDR3 runs to 14 residues. The V and J ends lost 2 bases and 4 bases respectively, with 11 bases between them. For the CDR3, the DNA is TGTGCCAGCAGCTTAGTCCCGATGCGCACTGAAGCTTTCTTT. Its translation: CASSLVPMRTEAFF.

This rearrangement joins TRBV4-3 to TRBJ1-4; no clear D. The V gene lost 2 bases and the J gene lost 8 bases, with 9 bases spanning the gap. Germline values: CDR1 LGHNA, CDR2 YSLEER. The CDR3 length is 13 residues. CDR3: CASSQIRGEKLFF. The CDR3 bases are TGCGCCAGCAGCCAAATTAGAGGAGAAAAACTGTTTTTT.

This clonotype was picked up a small number of times. The chain combines TRBV7-2 with TRBJ1-2, with 7 positions matching TRBD1. With V trimmed by 5 bases and J by 8 bases, 11 bases remained unmatched. The CDR3 runs to 14 residues. CDR1 and CDR2 from the germline V gene are SGHTA and FQGNSA. CDR3 protein: CASSPQNDRDGYTF. In nucleotides, the CDR3 is TGTGCCAGCAGCCCACAAAATGACAGGGACGGCTACACCTTC.

The rearrangement uses TRBV7-2 and TRBJ1-1; D not certain. V was shortened by 4 bases and J by 11 bases, with 11 bases between the two germline ends. This CDR3 has 11 residues. Germline assignment: CDR1 SGHTA and CDR2 FQGNSA. The CDR3 DNA reads as TGTGCCAGCAGCTCCTTCAATTCGGCTTTCTTT. Translating it yields CASSSFNSAFF.

This chain connects TRBV2 to TRBJ1-1; 7 nucleotides line up with TRBD1. The V gene end was trimmed by 5 bases and the J gene end by 3 bases; junction bases not matched to a gene: 9. Germline assignment: CDR1 SNHLY and CDR2 FYNNEI. The CDR3 has 15 amino acids. CDR3 DNA sequence: TGTGCCAGCAGTCGCCTGGCAGGGGGAGACACTGAAGCTTTCTTT. Residues: CASSRLAGGDTEAFF.

This rearrangement joins TRBV3-1 to TRBJ2-1; 10 bases match TRBD2. Germline CDR1 LGHDT, CDR2 YNNKEL (reference sequence). The CDR3 is 18 amino acids. Losses at the gene ends were 5 bases for V and 2 bases for J; bases not matched to a gene: 12. The chain's CDR3 is CASSEHSSGGLTYNEQFF. CDR3 sequence (DNA): TGTGCCAGCAGCGAACATTCTAGCGGGGGCTTGACCTACAATGAGCAGTTCTTC.